Each of the 29 T cell receptor beta chains below was sequenced from the same sample in a study of OX40 agonist ivuxolimab in advanced cancers. Sequencing used immunoSEQ multiplex PCR; TCRdb keeps in-frame clones, though not all of them. This sample yields 35,000 to 45,000 clones, of which roughly 84% are seen a single time; just over 20% belongs to the top ten. The sample was CD4+ or CD8+ T cells sorted from blood, taken in a trial of the OX40 agonist ivuxolimab. The receptors derive from an adult with an advanced solid tumor such as melanoma, head and neck, liver or kidney cancer.

This chain connects TRBV2 to TRBJ1-4, with unresolved D. The CDR3 runs to 15 residues. Trimming pared 1 base from V and 0 bases from J, leaving 6 bases between. Per germline, CDR1 SNHLY and CDR2 FYNNEI. CDR3 nucleotides: TGTGCCAGCAGTGAAGGACCTACAACTAATGAAAAACTGTTTTTT. Translating gives CASSEGPTTNEKLFF.

The chain recombines TRBV23-1 with TRBJ2-7; perhaps TRBD2 as D (6 bases). TRBV23-1 is classed as an ORF, of uncertain function. The CDR3 length is 14 residues. The V end was cut by 5 bases, the J end by 3 bases, with 14 bases between. The CDR3 sequence is CASSAAGKDYEQYF. Written as DNA, the CDR3 is TGCGCCAGCAGTGCAGCGGGTAAGGACTACGAGCAGTACTTC.

This clone has only one observation. The chain joins TRBV4-3 to TRBJ2-1; D perhaps matches TRBD2 (6 bases). V was cut by 4 bases and J by 3 bases, with 25 bases left in between. CDR3 length equals 19 residues. Per germline, CDR1 LGHNA and CDR2 YSLEER. The CDR3 region has the DNA TGCGCCAGCAGCCCTGGTCAGACCAGCCGGGGGTTAAACTACAATGAGCAGTTCTTC. Translated: CASSPGQTSRGLNYNEQFF.

This clone was counted between two and nine times. V and J are TRBV27 and TRBJ2-3; the D gene is possibly TRBD2 (6 bases). V lost 2 bases to trimming and J lost 1 base, with 10 bases between them. The CDR3 runs to 15 residues. Germline V gene data show CDR1 as MNHEY and CDR2 as SMNVEV (reference sequence). The CDR3 here is CASSLNGGGTDTQYF. The CDR3 nucleotides are TGTGCCAGCAGTTTAAACGGAGGGGGCACAGATACGCAGTATTTT.

The gene calls are TRBV5-4 and TRBJ2-7; D is uncertain. Trimming removed 0 bases from V and 6 bases from J, with 7 bases in between. This CDR3 spans 12 amino acids. Germline V gene sequence: CDR1 SGHNT, CDR2 YYREEE (reference sequence). The chain's CDR3 is CASSLDAGEQYF. The DNA of the CDR3 is TGTGCCAGCAGCTTGGACGCCGGCGAGCAGTACTTC.

This chain links TRBV7-7 with TRBJ1-1; D might be TRBD1 (5 bases). V was pared by 5 bases and J by 3 bases, with 16 bases between. Germline V gives CDR1 SSHAT, CDR2 FNYEAQ (reference sequence). The CDR3 runs 15 residues. The CDR3 sequence is CASSPWGLLDTEAFF. For the CDR3, the DNA is TGTGCCAGCAGCCCTTGGGGACTTTTGGACACTGAAGCTTTCTTT. The full variable domain, completed using reference TRBV7-7 and TRBJ1-1, is GAGVSQSPRYKVTKRGQDVTLRCDPISSHATLYWYQQALGQGPEFLTYFNYEAQPDKSGLPSDRFSAERPEGSISTLTIQRTEQRDSAMYRCASSPWGLLDTEAFFGQGTRLTVV.

This chain joins TRBV15 and TRBJ1-2; D unclear. This CDR3 has 14 amino acids. CDR1 and CDR2 (germline): LNHNV, YYDKDF (reference sequence). V dropped 1 base and J dropped 7 bases, with 13 bases sitting between them. This CDR3 reads CATSRAPPGFGYTF. The CDR3 DNA sequence: TGTGCCACCAGCAGAGCACCCCCGGGGTTTGGCTACACCTTC.

The chain couples TRBV11-2 to TRBJ2-1, with 11 bases that match TRBD2. CDR1 and CDR2 (germline): SGHAT, FQNNGV. Unmatched junction bases numbered 5, after V lost 7 bases and J lost 6 bases. The CDR3 loop spans 14 amino acids. The CDR3 loop reads CASIGLAGLNEQFF. The CDR3 DNA follows: TGTGCCAGCATCGGACTAGCGGGCCTCAATGAGCAGTTCTTC.

V and J are TRBV7-6 and TRBJ2-2; the D gene is possibly TRBD2 (6 bases). Germline assignment: CDR1 SGHVS and CDR2 FNYEAQ. Between the trimmed V and J ends, which lost 1 base and 3 bases, there was a span of 12 bases. This CDR3 has 16 residues. CDR3 sequence (DNA): TGTGCCAGCAGCTTAGAGGGCCTAGCGTACACCGGGGAGCTGTTTTTT. Translating it yields CASSLEGLAYTGELFF.

CDR3: CASSYRWGDLTGTEAFF. In DNA form, the CDR3 reads TGTGCCAGTAGTTATAGGTGGGGGGACCTCACCGGCACTGAAGCTTTCTTT. The chain recombines TRBV19 with TRBJ1-1; possibly TRBD1 for D (5 bases). Germline CDR1 LNHDA, CDR2 SQIVND (reference sequence). The CDR3 spans 17 residues. V was shortened by 5 bases and J by 4 bases, with 23 bases between the two germline ends.

V gene TRBV27 combines with J gene TRBJ2-5; TRBD2 matches at 12 bases. V gave up 4 bases and J gave up 4 bases; unmatched junction bases: 4. The germline V gene has CDR1 MNHEY and CDR2 SMNVEV (reference sequence). The CDR3 runs 15 residues. CDR3 sequence: CASSSSGGDGETQYF. CDR3 sequence (DNA): TGTGCCAGCAGTTCTAGCGGGGGGGACGGAGAGACCCAGTACTTC.

This chain links TRBV7-6 with TRBJ1-2; TRBD1 matches at 8 bases. This CDR3 has 14 amino acids. Germline V gene data show CDR1 as SGHVS and CDR2 as FNYEAQ. The J segment lost 8 bases and the V segment lost 4 bases, leaving 9 bases of the junction unmatched. This CDR3 is CASSWAPGGDGYTF. The CDR3 nucleotides read TGTGCCAGCAGCTGGGCCCCAGGGGGCGACGGCTACACCTTC.

The chain links TRBV28 to TRBJ1-1; the D is unclear. This CDR3 region has 15 residues. Germline V gene lookup returns CDR1 MDHEN and CDR2 SYDVKM. V was trimmed by 5 bases and J by 1 base, leaving 14 bases between them. CDR3 sequence: CASSPDPMWNTEAFF. CDR3 nucleotide sequence: TGTGCCAGCAGTCCCGACCCGATGTGGAACACTGAAGCTTTCTTT.

The chain is built from TRBV6-1 and TRBJ1-2; D possibly corresponds to TRBD1 (5 bases). The V gene's germline CDR1 is MNHNS and CDR2 SASEGT. The length of the CDR3 is 16 residues. V dropped 4 bases and J dropped 4 bases, with 19 bases sitting between them. CDR3 bases: TGTGCCAGCAGTGGAGAGAGACAGCGACCGCGCTATGGCTACACCTTC. Amino acid sequence: CASSGERQRPRYGYTF.

V and J are TRBV7-9 and TRBJ1-1; 9 nucleotides match TRBD1. The V segment lost 1 base and the J segment 4 bases; nucleotides outside the gene matches: 4. The V gene's germline CDR1 is SEHNR and CDR2 FQNEAQ (reference sequence). The CDR3 has 15 amino acids. CDR3 DNA sequence: TGTGCCAGCAGCTTAGGACAGGGGGGTAGCACTGAAGCTTTCTTT. As protein: CASSLGQGGSTEAFF.

V and J are TRBV4-3 and TRBJ1-6; 7 bases map to TRBD1. The CDR3 loop spans 15 amino acids. Germline loops: CDR1 LGHNA, CDR2 YSLEER. Germline trimming cut 2 bases from V and 6 bases from J; bases unmatched to any gene: 4. DNA of the CDR3: TGCGCCAGCAGCCAACACCGGGACAGTAATTCACCCCTCCACTTT. It codes for CASSQHRDSNSPLHF.

The sample holds one count of this clone. This rearrangement joins TRBV7-9 to TRBJ2-1; D is unclear. This CDR3 has 11 residues. The V gene lost 5 bases and the J gene lost 10 bases, with 9 bases spanning the gap. Germline CDR1 SEHNR, CDR2 FQNEAQ (reference sequence). The CDR3 DNA reads TGTGCCAGCAGCCCCGCGGAAGAGCAGTTCTTC. It codes for CASSPAEEQFF.

This clone has just one count. The J gene is TRBJ2-5, the V gene TRBV5-1; D not certain. The CDR3 runs 11 residues. V dropped 2 bases and J dropped 5 bases, with 4 bases sitting between them. Germline V CDR1 and CDR2: SGHRS, YFSETQ. For the CDR3, the DNA is TGCGCCAGCAGCTTTTTGGAGACCCAGTACTTC. It yields the protein CASSFLETQYF.

The chain is built from TRBV5-1 and TRBJ1-1; D gene unclear. This CDR3 region has 20 residues. V lost 4 bases and J 5 bases, leaving 33 bases between the germline ends. Germline CDR1 is SGHRS and CDR2 is YFSETQ. The DNA of the CDR3 is TGCGCCAGCAGCCCCCCATTCAAGGGATTCGCATTTTCTGGCATTACTGAAGCTTTCTTT. Encoded protein: CASSPPFKGFAFSGITEAFF.

The chain couples TRBV6-5 to TRBJ2-7, with TRBD1 identical over 9 bases. The CDR3 extends over 13 amino acids. Losses at the gene ends were 6 bases for V and 6 bases for J; bases not matched to a gene: 6. The germline gives CDR1 MNHEY, CDR2 SVGAGI. CDR3 loop: CASRESTGGEQYF. The CDR3 DNA reads as TGTGCCAGCAGAGAGTCGACAGGGGGCGAGCAGTACTTC.

This chain links TRBV5-1 with TRBJ2-1, with TRBD1 as a possible D gene (5 bases). Trimming took off 1 base at V and 2 bases at J, with 13 bases between the two ends. This CDR3 is 16 amino acids long. The germline CDR1 and CDR2 sequences are SGHRS and YFSETQ. This CDR3 reads CASSLRGDGAYNEQFF. CDR3 bases: TGCGCCAGCAGCTTGAGGGGCGACGGTGCCTACAATGAGCAGTTCTTC.

This chain connects TRBV19 to TRBJ1-1, with D unclear. V lost 7 bases and J lost 1, with 7 bases in between. Germline V gene data show CDR1 as LNHDA and CDR2 as SQIVND (reference sequence). The CDR3 runs to 12 residues. The CDR3 reads CASNAGNTEAFF. DNA of the CDR3: TGTGCCAGTAACGCTGGGAACACTGAAGCTTTCTTT.

This clone is classed as medium-sized (0.01 to 0.1%). The CDR3 region is CASSIGPGNYGYTF. CDR3 sequence (DNA): TGTGCCAGTAGTATAGGCCCGGGGAACTATGGCTACACCTTC. The chain employs TRBV19 and TRBJ1-2; D gene unclear. Germline values: CDR1 LNHDA, CDR2 SQIVND (reference sequence). Trimming shortened V by 1 base and J by 2 bases, and 8 bases separated the two germline ends. The CDR3 totals 14 residues.

A few counts support this clone. The chain recombines TRBV2 with TRBJ2-4; no clear D gene. The CDR3 has 13 amino acids. The V end was cut by 10 bases, the J end by 0 bases, with 10 bases between. CDR1 SNHLY and CDR2 FYNNEI come from the germline V gene. CDR3 in DNA: TGTGCCACCGAACCGCTAGCCAAAAACATTCAGTACTTC. Its protein is CATEPLAKNIQYF.

This clone was observed a single time. The V and J genes are TRBV7-2 and TRBJ2-5, with 11 positions matching TRBD2. Germline V lookup: CDR1 SGHTA, CDR2 FQGNSA. V lost 1 base, J lost 1 base, and 8 bases stayed unmatched. This CDR3 is built from 18 residues. This CDR3 is CASSLVPASGGPQETQYF. CDR3 DNA sequence: TGTGCCAGCAGCTTAGTACCGGCTAGCGGGGGGCCCCAAGAGACCCAGTACTTC.

This chain links TRBV4-3 with TRBJ1-3, with D perhaps TRBD1 (5 bases). With 4 bases removed from V and 3 bases from J, the gap between germline ends came to 16 bases. The CDR3 runs to 16 residues. Germline V gene lookup returns CDR1 LGHNA and CDR2 YSLEER. CDR3 DNA sequence: TGCGCCAGCAGCCGGCCTCAGGGTCTCCATGGAAACACCATATATTTT. It specifies CASSRPQGLHGNTIYF.

The J gene is TRBJ2-5, the V gene TRBV10-3; 14 nucleotides agree with TRBD2. V lost 3 bases, J lost 4 bases, and 10 bases stayed unmatched. CDR1 and CDR2 from the germline V gene are ENHRY and SYGVKD. The CDR3 runs 18 residues. This CDR3 is CAISDPGLAGEPGETQYF. The CDR3 DNA follows: TGTGCCATCAGTGATCCGGGACTAGCGGGGGAACCTGGAGAGACCCAGTACTTC.

This chain uses TRBV28 with TRBJ1-2; D is perhaps TRBD1 (5 bases). This CDR3 contains 15 residues. Trimming pared 0 bases from V and 8 bases from J, leaving 16 bases between. CDR1 and CDR2 from the germline V gene are MDHEN and SYDVKM. The CDR3, as DNA: TGTGCCAGCAGTTTATGGTGGGGCTTCGAATGGGGCTACACCTTC. It translates to CASSLWWGFEWGYTF.

The chain has TRBV28 and TRBJ1-5; possible D gene TRBD1, 5 bases. CDR1 is MDHEN and CDR2 is SYDVKM in the germline V gene. Between the trimmed V and J ends, which lost 3 bases and 6 bases, there was a span of 15 bases. The CDR3 contains 15 residues. This CDR3 is CASSLEGPGTQPQHF. The CDR3 DNA reads as TGTGCCAGCAGTTTGGAGGGGCCGGGGACTCAGCCCCAGCATTTT.